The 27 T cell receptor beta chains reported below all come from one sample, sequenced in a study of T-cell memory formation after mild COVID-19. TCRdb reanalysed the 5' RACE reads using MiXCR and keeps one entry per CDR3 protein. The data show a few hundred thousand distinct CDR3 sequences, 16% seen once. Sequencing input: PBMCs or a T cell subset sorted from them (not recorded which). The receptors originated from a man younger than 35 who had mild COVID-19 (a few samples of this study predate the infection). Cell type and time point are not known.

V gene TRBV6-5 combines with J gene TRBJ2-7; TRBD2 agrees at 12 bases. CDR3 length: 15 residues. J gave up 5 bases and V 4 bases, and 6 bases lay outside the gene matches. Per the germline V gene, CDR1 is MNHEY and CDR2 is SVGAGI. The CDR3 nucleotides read TGTGCCAGCAGTTCCTCTAGCGGGGGGGCCGACGAGCAGTACGTC. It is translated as CASSSSSGGADEQYV.

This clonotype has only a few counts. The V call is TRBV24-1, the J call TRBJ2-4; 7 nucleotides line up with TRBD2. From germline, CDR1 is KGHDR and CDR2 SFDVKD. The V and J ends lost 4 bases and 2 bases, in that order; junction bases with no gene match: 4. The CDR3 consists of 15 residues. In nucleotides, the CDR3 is TGTGCCACCAGTGACGGACTAGATTCCAAAAACATTCAGTACTTC. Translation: CATSDGLDSKNIQYF.

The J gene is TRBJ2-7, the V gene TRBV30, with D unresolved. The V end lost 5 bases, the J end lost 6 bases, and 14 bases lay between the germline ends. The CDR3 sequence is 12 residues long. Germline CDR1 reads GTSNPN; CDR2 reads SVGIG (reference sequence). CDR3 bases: TGTGCCTGGGGGCCAGGAGTCAGCGAGCAGTACTTC. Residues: CAWGPGVSEQYF.

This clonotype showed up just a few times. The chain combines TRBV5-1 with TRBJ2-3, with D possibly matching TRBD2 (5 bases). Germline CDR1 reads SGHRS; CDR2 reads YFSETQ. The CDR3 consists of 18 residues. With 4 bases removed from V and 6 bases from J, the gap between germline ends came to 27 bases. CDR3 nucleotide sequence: TGCGCCAGCAGCCCGATAGGGCTAGCCACCATGATGATGGATACGCAGTATTTT. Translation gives CASSPIGLATMMMDTQYF. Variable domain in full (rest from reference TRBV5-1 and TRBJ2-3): KAGVTQTPRYLIKTRGQQVTLSCSPISGHRSVSWYQQTPGQGLQFLFEYFSETQRNKGNFPGRFSGRQFSNSRSEMNVSTLELGDSALYLCASSPIGLATMMMDTQYFGPGTRLTVL.

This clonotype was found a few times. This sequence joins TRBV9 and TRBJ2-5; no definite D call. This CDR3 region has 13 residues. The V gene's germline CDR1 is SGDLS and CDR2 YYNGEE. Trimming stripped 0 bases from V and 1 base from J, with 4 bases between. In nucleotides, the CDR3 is TGTGCCAGCAGCGTAGGAGTCCAAGAGACCCAGTACTTC. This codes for CASSVGVQETQYF.

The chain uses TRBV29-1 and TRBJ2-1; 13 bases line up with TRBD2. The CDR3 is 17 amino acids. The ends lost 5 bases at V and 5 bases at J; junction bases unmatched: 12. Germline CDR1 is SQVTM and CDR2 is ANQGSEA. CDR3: CSVIPGLAGSPDNEQFF. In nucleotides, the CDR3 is TGCAGCGTTATTCCGGGACTAGCGGGGAGTCCAGACAATGAGCAGTTCTTC.

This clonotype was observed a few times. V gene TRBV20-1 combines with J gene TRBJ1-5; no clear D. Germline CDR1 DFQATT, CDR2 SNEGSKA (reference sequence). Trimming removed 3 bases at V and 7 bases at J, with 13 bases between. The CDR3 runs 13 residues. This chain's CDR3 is CSARPPFEQPQHF. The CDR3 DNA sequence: TGCAGTGCTAGGCCCCCTTTTGAGCAGCCCCAGCATTTT.

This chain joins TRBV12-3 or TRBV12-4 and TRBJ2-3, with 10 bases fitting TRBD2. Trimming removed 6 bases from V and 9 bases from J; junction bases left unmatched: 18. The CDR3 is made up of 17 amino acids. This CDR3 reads CASSQTRSLAGEGTQYF. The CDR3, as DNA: TGTGCCAGCAGCCAAACGAGATCGCTAGCGGGGGAGGGCACGCAGTATTTT.

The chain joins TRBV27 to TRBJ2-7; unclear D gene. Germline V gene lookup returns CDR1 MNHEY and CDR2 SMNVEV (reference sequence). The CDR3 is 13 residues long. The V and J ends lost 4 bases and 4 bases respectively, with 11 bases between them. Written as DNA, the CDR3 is TGTGCCAGCAGTTACGGTGCCCCATACGAGCAGTACTTC. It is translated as CASSYGAPYEQYF.

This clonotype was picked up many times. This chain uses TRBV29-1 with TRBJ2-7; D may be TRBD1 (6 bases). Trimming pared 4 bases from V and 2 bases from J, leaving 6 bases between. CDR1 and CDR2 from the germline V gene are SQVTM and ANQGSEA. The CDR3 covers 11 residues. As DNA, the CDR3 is TGCAGCGTTGGGGACACCTACGAGCAGTACGTC. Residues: CSVGDTYEQYV.

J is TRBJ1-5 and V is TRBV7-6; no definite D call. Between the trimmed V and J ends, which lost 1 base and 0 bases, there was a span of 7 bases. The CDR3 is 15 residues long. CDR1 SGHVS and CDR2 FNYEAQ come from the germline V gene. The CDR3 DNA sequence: TGTGCCAGCAGCTTAGAGGAAGGTAGCAATCAGCCCCAGCATTTT. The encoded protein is CASSLEEGSNQPQHF.

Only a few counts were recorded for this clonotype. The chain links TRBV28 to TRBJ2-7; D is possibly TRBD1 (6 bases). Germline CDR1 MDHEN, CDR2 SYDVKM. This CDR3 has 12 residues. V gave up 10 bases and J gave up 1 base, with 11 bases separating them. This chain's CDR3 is CATSQGSYEQYV. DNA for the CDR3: TGTGCCACCTCACAGGGATCCTACGAGCAGTACGTC.

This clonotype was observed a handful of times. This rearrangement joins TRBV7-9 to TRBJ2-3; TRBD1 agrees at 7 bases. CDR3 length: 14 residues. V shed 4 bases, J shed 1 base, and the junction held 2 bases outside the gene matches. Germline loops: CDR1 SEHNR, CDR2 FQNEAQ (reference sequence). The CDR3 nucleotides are TGTGCCAGCAGCTATACAGGGGGCACAGATACGCAGTATTTT. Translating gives CASSYTGGTDTQYF.

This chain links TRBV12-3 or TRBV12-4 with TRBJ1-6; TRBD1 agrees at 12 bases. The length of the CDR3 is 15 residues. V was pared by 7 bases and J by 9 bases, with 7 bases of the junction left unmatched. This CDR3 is CASTRGTGGSSPLHF. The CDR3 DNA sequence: TGTGCCAGCACCCGGGGGACAGGGGGCAGTTCACCCCTCCACTTT.

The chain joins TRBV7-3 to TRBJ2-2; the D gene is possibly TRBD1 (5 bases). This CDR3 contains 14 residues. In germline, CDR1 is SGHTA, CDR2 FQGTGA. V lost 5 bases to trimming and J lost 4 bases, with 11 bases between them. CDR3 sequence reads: CASSVSQGTGELFF. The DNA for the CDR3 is TGTGCCAGCAGCGTATCCCAGGGCACCGGGGAGCTGTTTTTT.

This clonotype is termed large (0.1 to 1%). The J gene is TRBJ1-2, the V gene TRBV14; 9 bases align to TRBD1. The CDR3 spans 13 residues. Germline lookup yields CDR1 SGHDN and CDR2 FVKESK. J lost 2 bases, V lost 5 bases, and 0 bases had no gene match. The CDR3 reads CASSGTGNYGYTF. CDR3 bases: TGTGCCAGCAGCGGGACAGGGAACTATGGCTACACCTTC.

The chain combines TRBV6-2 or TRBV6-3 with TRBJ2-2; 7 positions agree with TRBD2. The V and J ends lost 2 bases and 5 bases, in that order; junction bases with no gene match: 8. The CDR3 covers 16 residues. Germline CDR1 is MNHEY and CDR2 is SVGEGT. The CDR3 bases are TGTGCCAGCAGTTACGGCCTAGCGGACGAAACCGGGGAGCTGTTTTTT. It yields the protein CASSYGLADETGELFF.

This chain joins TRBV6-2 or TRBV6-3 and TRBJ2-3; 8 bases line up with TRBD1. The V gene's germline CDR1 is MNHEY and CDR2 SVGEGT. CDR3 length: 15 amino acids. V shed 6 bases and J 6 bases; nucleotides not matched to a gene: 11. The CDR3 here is CASRLDRGLGDTQYF. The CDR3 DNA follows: TGTGCCAGCAGATTAGACAGGGGTTTGGGGGATACGCAGTATTTT.

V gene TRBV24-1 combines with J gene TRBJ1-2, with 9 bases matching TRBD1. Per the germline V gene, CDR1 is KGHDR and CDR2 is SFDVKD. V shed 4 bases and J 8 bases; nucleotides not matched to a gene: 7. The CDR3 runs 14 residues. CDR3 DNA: TGTGCCACCAGTGAACCGGACAGGGGTGACGGCTACACCTTC. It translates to CATSEPDRGDGYTF.

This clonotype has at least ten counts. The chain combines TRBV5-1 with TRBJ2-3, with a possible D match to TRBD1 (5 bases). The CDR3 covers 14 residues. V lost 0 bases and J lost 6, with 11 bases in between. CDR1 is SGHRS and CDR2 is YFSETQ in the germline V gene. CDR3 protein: CASSLEGAGDTQYF. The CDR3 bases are TGCGCCAGCAGCTTGGAAGGGGCAGGCGATACGCAGTATTTT.

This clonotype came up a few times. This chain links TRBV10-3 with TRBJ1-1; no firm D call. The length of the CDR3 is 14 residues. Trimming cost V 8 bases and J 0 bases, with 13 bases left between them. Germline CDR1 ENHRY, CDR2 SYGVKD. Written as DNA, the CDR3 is TGTGCCATCTCGGGCGGTGGTGTGAACACTGAAGCTTTCTTT. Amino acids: CAISGGGVNTEAFF.

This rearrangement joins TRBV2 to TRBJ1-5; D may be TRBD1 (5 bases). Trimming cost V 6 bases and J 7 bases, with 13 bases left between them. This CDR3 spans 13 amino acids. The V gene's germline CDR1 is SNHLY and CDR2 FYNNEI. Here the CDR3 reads CASSMGPPQPQHF. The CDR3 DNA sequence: TGTGCCAGCAGCATGGGGCCTCCCCAGCCCCAGCATTTT.

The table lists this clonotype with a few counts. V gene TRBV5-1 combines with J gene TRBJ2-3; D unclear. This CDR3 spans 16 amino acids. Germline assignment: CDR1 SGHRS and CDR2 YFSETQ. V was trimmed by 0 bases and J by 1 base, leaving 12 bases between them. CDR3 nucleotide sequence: TGCGCCAGCAGCTTGGGCCTGCGGATAGGCACAGATACGCAGTATTTT. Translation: CASSLGLRIGTDTQYF.

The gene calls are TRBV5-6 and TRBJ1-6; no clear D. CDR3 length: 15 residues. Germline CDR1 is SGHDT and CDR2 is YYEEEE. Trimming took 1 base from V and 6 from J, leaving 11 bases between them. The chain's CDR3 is CASSLLPSGNSPLHF. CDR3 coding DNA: TGTGCCAGCAGCTTGTTGCCCAGCGGTAATTCACCCCTCCACTTT.

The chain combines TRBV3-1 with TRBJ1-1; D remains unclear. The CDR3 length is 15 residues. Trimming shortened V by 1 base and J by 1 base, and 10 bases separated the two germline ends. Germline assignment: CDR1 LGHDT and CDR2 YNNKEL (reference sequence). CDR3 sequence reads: CASSQAGLWNTEAFF. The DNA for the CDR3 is TGTGCCAGCAGCCAAGCGGGCTTATGGAACACTGAAGCTTTCTTT.

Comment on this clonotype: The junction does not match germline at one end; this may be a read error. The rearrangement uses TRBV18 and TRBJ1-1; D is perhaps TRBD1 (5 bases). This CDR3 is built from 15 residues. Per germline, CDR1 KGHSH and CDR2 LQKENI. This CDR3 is CARSLGDGVGTEAFF. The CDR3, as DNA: TGTGCCAGATCACTTGGGGACGGGGTTGGCACTGAAGCTTTCTTT.

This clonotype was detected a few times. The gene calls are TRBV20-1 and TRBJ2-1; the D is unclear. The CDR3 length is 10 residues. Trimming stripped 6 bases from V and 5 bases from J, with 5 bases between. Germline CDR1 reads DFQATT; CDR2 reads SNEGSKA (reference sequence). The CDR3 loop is CSASDNEQFF. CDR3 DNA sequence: TGCAGTGCGAGCGACAATGAGCAGTTCTTC.